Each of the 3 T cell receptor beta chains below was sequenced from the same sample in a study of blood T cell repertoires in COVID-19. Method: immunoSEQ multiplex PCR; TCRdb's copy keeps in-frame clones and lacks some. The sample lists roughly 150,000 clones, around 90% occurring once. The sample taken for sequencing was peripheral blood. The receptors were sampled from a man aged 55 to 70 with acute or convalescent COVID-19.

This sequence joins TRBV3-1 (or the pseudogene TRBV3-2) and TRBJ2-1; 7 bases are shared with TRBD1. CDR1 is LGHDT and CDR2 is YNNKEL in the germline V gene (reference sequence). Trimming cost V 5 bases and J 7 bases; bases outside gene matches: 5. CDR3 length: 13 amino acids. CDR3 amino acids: CASSWGQLNEQFF. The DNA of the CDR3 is TGTGCCAGCAGCTGGGGACAGCTGAATGAGCAGTTCTTC.

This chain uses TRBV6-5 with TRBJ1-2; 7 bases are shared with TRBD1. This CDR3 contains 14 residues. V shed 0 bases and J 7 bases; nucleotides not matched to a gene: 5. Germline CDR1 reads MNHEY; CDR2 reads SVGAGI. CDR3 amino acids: CASSYSNRGGGYTF. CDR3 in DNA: TGTGCCAGCAGTTACTCAAACAGGGGAGGTGGCTACACCTTC.

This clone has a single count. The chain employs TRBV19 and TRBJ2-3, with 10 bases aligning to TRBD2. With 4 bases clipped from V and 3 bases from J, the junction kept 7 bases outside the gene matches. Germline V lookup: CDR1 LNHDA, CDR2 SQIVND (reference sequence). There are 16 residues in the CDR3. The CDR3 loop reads CASSTRTSGATDTQYF. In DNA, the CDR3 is TGTGCCAGTAGTACCCGTACTAGCGGGGCAACAGATACGCAGTATTTT.